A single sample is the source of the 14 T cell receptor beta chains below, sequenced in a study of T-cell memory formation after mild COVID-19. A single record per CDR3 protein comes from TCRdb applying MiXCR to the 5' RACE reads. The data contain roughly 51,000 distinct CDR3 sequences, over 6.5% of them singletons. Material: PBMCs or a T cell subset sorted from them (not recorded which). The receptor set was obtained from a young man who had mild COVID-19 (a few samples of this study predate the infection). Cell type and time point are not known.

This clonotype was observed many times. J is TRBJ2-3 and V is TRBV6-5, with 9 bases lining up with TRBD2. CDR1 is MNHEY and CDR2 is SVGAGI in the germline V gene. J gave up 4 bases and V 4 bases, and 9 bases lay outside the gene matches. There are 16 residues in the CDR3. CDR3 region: CASSSVRRGGPDTQYF. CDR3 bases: TGTGCCAGCAGTTCCGTTCGGCGGGGGGGCCCAGATACGCAGTATTTT.

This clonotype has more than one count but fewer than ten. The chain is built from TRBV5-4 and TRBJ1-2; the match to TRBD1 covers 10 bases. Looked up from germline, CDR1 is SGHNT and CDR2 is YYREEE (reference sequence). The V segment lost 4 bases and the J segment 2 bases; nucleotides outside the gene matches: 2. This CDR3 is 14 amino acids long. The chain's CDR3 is CASSGGQGNYGYTF. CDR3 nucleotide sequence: TGTGCCAGCAGCGGGGGACAGGGGAACTATGGCTACACCTTC.

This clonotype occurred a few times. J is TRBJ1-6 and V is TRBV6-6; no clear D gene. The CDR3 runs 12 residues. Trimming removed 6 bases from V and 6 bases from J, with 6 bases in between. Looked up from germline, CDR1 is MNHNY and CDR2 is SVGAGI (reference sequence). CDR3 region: CASRDRNSPLHF. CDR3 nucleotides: TGTGCCAGCAGAGACCGTAATTCACCCCTCCACTTT.

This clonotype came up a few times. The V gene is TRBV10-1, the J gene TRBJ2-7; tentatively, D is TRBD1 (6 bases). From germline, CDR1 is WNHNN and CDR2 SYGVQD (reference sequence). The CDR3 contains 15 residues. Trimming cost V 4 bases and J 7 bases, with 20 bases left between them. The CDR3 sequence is CASSGPGTSKGEQYF. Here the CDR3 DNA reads TGCGCCAGCAGTGGCCCCGGGACATCGAAGGGGGAGCAGTACTTC.

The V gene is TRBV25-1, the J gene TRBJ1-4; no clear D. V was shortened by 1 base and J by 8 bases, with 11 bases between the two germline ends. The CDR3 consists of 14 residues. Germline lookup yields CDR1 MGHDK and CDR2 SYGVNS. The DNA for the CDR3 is TGTGCCAGCAGTGAATCGATGGGGAGGGAAAAACTGTTTTTT. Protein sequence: CASSESMGREKLFF. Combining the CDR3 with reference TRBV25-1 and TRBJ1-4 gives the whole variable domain EADIYQTPRYLVIGTGKKITLECSQTMGHDKMYWYQQDPGMELHLIHYSYGVNSTEKGDLSSESTVSRIRTEHFPLTLESARPSHTSQYLCASSESMGREKLFFGSGTQLSVL.

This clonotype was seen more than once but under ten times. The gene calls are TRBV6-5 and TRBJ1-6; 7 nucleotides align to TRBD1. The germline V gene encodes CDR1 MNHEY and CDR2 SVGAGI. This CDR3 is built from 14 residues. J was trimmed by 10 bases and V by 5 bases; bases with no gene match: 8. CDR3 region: CASSRQGGESPLHF. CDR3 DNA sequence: TGTGCCAGCAGTCGACAGGGTGGTGAATCACCCCTCCACTTT.

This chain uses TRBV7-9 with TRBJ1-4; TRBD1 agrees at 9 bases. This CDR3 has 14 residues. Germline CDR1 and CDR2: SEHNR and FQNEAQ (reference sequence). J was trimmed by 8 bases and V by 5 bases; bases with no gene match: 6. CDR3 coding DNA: TGTGCCAGCAGCCAGGGACAGGGTGTGGAAAAACTGTTTTTT. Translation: CASSQGQGVEKLFF. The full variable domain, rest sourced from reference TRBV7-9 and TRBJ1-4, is DTGVSQNPRHKITKRGQNVTFRCDPISEHNRLYWYRQTLGQGPEFLTYFQNEAQLEKSRLLSDRFSAERPKGSFSTLEIQRTEQGDSAMYLCASSQGQGVEKLFFGSGTQLSVL.

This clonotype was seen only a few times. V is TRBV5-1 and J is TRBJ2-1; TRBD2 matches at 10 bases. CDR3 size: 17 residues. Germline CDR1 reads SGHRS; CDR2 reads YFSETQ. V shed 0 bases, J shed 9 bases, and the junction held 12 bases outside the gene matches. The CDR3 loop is CASSLGPLAGDLTEQFF. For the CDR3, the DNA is TGCGCCAGCAGCTTGGGTCCCCTAGCGGGGGATCTTACTGAGCAGTTCTTC.

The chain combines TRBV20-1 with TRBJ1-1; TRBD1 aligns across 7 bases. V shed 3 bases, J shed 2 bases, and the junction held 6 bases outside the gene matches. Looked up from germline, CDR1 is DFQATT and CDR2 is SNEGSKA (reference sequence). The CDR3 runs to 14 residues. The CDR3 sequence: CSASDRVRNTEAFF. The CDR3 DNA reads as TGCAGTGCTAGCGACAGGGTAAGAAACACTGAAGCTTTCTTT.

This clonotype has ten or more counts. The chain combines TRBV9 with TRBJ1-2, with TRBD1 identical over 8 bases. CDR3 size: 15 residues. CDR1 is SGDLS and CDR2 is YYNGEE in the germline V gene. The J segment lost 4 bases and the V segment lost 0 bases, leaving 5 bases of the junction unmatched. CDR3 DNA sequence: TGTGCCAGCAGCGTAGACGGGACAGGTGGCTATGGCTACACCTTC. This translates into CASSVDGTGGYGYTF.

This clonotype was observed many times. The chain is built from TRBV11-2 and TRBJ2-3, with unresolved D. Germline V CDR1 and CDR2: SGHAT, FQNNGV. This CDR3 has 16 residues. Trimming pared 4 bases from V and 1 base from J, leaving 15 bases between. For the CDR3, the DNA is TGTGCCAGCAGCTCCACGCGAGGTCGTGGCACAGATACGCAGTATTTT. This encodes CASSSTRGRGTDTQYF.

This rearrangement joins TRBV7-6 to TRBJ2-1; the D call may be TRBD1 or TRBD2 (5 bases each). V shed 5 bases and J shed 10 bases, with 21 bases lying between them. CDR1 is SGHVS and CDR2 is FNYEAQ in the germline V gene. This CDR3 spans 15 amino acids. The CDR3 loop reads CASSAPGTPSREQFF. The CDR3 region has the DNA TGTGCCAGCAGCGCGCCCGGGACCCCCTCGCGGGAGCAGTTCTTC.

CDR3: CASSLSSGDYEQYV. The DNA of the CDR3 is TGTGCCAGCAGCTTATCCAGCGGAGACTACGAGCAGTACGTC. The chain employs TRBV11-2 and TRBJ2-7; possibly TRBD2 for D (5 bases). The V gene's germline CDR1 is SGHAT and CDR2 FQNNGV. The CDR3 loop spans 14 amino acids. Trimming removed 2 bases from V and 3 bases from J, with 11 bases in between.

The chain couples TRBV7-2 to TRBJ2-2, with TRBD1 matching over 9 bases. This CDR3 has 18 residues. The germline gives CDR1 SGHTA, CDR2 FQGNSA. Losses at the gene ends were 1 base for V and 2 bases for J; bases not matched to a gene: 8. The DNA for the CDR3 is TGTGCCAGCAGCTTAGGGGCCAGGACAGGGGATAACACCGGGGAGCTGTTTTTT. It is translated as CASSLGARTGDNTGELFF.